One sample yielded the 10 T cell receptor beta chains listed below, sequenced in a study of blood T cell repertoires in COVID-19. Clones were sequenced by immunoSEQ multiplex PCR, and TCRdb holds only the in-frame ones, with some missing. In the table there are about 310,000 clones, around 91% of which are singletons. The sample consisted of PBMCs or T cells enriched from blood (not recorded which). These receptors all stem from a woman between 40 and 50 years old who had recovered from COVID-19.

This clone was observed a handful of times. The chain joins TRBV19 to TRBJ2-3; D is perhaps TRBD1 (5 bases). Trimming removed 6 bases at V and 2 bases at J, with 12 bases between. The CDR3 spans 14 residues. The germline gives CDR1 LNHDA, CDR2 SQIVND (reference sequence). The DNA for the CDR3 is TGTGCCAGTAGGGGGCAACACACCACAGATACGCAGTATTTT. It is translated as CASRGQHTTDTQYF.

V usage is TRBV30 and J usage is TRBJ2-1; 9 positions agree with TRBD2. The germline gives CDR1 GTSNPN, CDR2 SVGIG (reference sequence). V lost 0 bases and J lost 4; bases outside the gene matches: 4. The CDR3 is made up of 15 amino acids. In DNA, the CDR3 is TGTGCCTGGAGTGTACCTGCGGGAGGGTACAATGAGCAGTTCTTC. Residues: CAWSVPAGGYNEQFF.

The J gene is TRBJ2-1, the V gene TRBV10-3; 8 bases map to TRBD1. CDR3 size: 17 residues. The trim removed 11 bases at V and 2 bases at J, leaving 17 bases unmatched. Germline V lookup: CDR1 ENHRY, CDR2 SYGVKD. The CDR3 reads CASLAPKGQGPYNEQFF. Written as DNA, the CDR3 is TGTGCCTCCCTGGCCCCTAAAGGACAGGGACCCTACAATGAGCAGTTCTTC.

The chain carries TRBV21-1 and TRBJ2-7; TRBD2 was called by the table and not checked on the DNA. TRBV21-1 corresponds to a pseudogene. CDR3 length: 12 residues. The CDR3 region is CASPYNIYEQYF. CDR3 bases: TGTGCCAGCCCTTATAATATCTACGAGCAGTACTTC.

The chain uses TRBV11-2 and TRBJ2-1, with D possibly TRBD2 on 5 matching bases. V lost 3 bases and J 8 bases, leaving 11 bases between the germline ends. CDR1 and CDR2 (germline): SGHAT, FQNNGV. The CDR3 runs to 13 residues. The CDR3 sequence: CASSFGWEHEQFF. CDR3 sequence (DNA): TGTGCCAGCAGCTTTGGCTGGGAGCATGAGCAGTTCTTC.

The V gene is TRBV5-6, the J gene TRBJ1-5; 9 positions agree with TRBD1. Losses at the gene ends were 4 bases for V and 2 bases for J; bases not matched to a gene: 10. The germline gives CDR1 SGHDT, CDR2 YYEEEE. CDR3 length equals 17 residues. CDR3 sequence (DNA): TGTGCCAGCAGCCTGTTCGAGACAGGGGGGGGCAATCAGCCCCAGCATTTT. Its translation: CASSLFETGGGNQPQHF.

As regards this clone: Sequence at one end of the junction differs from germline and may be a read error. The chain employs TRBV7-9 and TRBJ2-7; 7 bases agree with TRBD1. From germline, CDR1 is SEHNR and CDR2 FQNEAQ (reference sequence). The CDR3 is 12 amino acids. CDR3 sequence: CASSSPPGQSDF. The CDR3 DNA sequence: TGTGCCAGCAGCTCCCCGCCGGGACAGTCTGACTTC.

This chain connects TRBV10-2 to TRBJ2-1; TRBD2 is a possible D gene (5 bases). V lost 6 bases to trimming and J lost 2 bases, with 17 bases between them. Germline-derived CDR1 and CDR2 are WSHSY and SAAADI. This CDR3 spans 16 amino acids. This CDR3 is CASSVLGRKTYNEQFF. DNA for the CDR3: TGCGCCAGCAGCGTCCTAGGGAGAAAGACCTACAATGAGCAGTTCTTC.

The gene calls are TRBV5-4 and TRBJ2-7; TRBD2 might be the D (6 bases). CDR3 length equals 11 residues. Trimming took 4 bases from V and 7 from J, leaving 9 bases between them. Germline CDR1 SGHNT, CDR2 YYREEE (reference sequence). The CDR3 DNA reads as TGTGCCAGCAGCGAGGGGAGGGAGCAGTACTTC. This gives the protein CASSEGREQYF.

J is TRBJ2-2 and V is TRBV5-6; D is undetermined. Per the germline V gene, CDR1 is SGHDT and CDR2 is YYEEEE. This CDR3 region has 15 residues. Trimming removed 2 bases at V and 2 bases at J, with 10 bases between. The DNA for the CDR3 is TGTGCCAGCAGCTTTCGTGCAGGCAACACCGGGGAGCTGTTTTTT. Translation: CASSFRAGNTGELFF.